This T cell receptor beta chain was captured in a study of cytotoxic CD8 clonotypes in ibrutinib-treated CLL. Background on the study: Around 25 partial and 2 complete responses; at median approximately 6 years, about 14 remitted, some 12 progressed.

Looked up from germline, CDR1 is MDHEN and CDR2 is SYDVKM. Trimming removed 7 bases from V and 7 bases from J, with 19 bases in between. CDR3 size: 15 residues. Comment on this clone: What it binds is unknown.

Produced via immunoSEQ multiplex PCR; TCRdb's table is partial and in-frame only. The sample contains approximately 150,000 clones, 70% to 90% of which appear only once. Study findings and constraints: Sampling schedules were unmatched across sustained-remission and progressing patients.

The source material was PBMCs, sampled at disease progression, from a patient treated with ibrutinib. V is TRBV28 and J is TRBJ1-4; weak D call: TRBD1 (5 bases). The clonotype comes from a human donor with chronic lymphocytic leukemia. CDR3 nucleotides: TGTGCCAGCACCCATCACACAGGTACGGGTGAAAAACTGTTTTTT. Its protein product is CASTHHTGTGEKLFF.